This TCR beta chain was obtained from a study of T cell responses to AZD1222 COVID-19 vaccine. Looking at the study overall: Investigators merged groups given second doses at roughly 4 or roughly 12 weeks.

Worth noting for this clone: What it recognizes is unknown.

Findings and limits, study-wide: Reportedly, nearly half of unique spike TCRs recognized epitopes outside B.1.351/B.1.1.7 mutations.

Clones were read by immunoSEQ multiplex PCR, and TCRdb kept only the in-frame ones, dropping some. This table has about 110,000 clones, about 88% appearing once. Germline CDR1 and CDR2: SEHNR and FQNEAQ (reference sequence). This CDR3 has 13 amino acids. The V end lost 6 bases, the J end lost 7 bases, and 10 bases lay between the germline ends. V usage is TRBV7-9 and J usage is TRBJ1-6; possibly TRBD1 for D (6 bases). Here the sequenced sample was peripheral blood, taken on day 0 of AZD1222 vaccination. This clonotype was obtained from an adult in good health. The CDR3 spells CASRRGQNSPLHF. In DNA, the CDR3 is TGTGCCAGCAGGAGGGGACAAAATTCACCCCTCCACTTT.